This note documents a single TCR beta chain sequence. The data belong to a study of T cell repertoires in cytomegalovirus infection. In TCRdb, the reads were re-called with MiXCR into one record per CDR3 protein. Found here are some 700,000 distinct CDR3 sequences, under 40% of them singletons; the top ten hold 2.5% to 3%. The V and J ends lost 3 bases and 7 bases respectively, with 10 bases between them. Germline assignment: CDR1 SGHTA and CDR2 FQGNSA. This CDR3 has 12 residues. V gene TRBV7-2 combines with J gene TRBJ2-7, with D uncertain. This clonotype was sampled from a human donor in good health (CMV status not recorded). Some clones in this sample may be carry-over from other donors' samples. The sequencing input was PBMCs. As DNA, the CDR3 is TGTGCCAGCAGCTTGTGGTTTTGGGAGCAGTACTTC. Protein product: CASSLWFWEQYF.